This T cell receptor (beta chain) was sequenced during a study of T cell repertoires in cytomegalovirus infection. Study at large: It was the public TCR beta signatures that indicated both CMV infection and matching HLA type.

The length of the CDR3 is 15 residues. Germline loops: CDR1 SGHVT, CDR2 SQSDAQ. The trim removed 4 bases at V and 4 bases at J, leaving 6 bases unmatched. TCRdb re-called the reads through MiXCR, storing one row per CDR3 protein. This sample carries more than 250,000 distinct CDR3 sequences, roughly 15% of them seen once, and the ten largest clones take about 8.7%. This TCR was recovered from a human donor in good health (CMV status not recorded). Some clones in this sample may be carry-over from other donors' samples. Material: PBMCs. This chain connects TRBV7-4 to TRBJ2-3; 9 bases are a match to TRBD2. The CDR3 DNA is TGTGCCAGCAGCTCTTACCGACTAGCGGCAGATACGCAGTATTTT. This sequence encodes CASSSYRLAADTQYF.